This TCR beta chain was identified during a study of blood T cell repertoires in COVID-19. Study details: Acute and convalescent COVID-19 specimens originated in the United States, Italy and Spain. Nucleic acid was either cDNA or gDNA, and it came from T cells, B-cell-depleted T cells, or PBMCs.

Original processing notes: Nucleated cell number was recorded as an estimate derived from reference gene primer amplification. Clones were sequenced by immunoSEQ multiplex PCR, and TCRdb holds only the in-frame ones, with some missing. V and J calls plus clone size are reproduced from that table; the DNA served to infer D and trimming. This table has 160,000 or so clones, around 84% appearing once. The CDR3 sequence is 11 residues long. This receptor was taken from a woman of 80 years or more with acute or convalescent COVID-19. The specimen sequenced was peripheral blood. The rearrangement links TRBV21-1 to TRBJ2-1; the D call of TRBD1 is as the table states it, not checked on the DNA. TRBV21-1 is deemed a pseudogene. The CDR3 loop is CASRQHSEQFF. CDR3 bases: TGTGCCAGCAGACAGCACTCTGAGCAGTTCTTC.